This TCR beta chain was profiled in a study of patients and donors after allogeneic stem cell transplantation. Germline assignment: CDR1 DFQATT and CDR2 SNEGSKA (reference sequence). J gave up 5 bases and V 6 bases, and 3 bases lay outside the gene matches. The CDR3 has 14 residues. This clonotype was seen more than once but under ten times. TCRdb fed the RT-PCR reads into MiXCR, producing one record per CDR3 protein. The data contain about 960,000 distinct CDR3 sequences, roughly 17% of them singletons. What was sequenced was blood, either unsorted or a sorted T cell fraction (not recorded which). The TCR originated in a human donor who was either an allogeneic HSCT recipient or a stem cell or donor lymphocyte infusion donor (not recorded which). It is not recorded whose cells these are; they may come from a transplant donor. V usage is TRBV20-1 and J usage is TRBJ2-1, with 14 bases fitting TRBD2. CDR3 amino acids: CSAWTSGGNNEQFF. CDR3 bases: TGCAGTGCCTGGACTAGCGGGGGGAACAATGAGCAGTTCTTC.